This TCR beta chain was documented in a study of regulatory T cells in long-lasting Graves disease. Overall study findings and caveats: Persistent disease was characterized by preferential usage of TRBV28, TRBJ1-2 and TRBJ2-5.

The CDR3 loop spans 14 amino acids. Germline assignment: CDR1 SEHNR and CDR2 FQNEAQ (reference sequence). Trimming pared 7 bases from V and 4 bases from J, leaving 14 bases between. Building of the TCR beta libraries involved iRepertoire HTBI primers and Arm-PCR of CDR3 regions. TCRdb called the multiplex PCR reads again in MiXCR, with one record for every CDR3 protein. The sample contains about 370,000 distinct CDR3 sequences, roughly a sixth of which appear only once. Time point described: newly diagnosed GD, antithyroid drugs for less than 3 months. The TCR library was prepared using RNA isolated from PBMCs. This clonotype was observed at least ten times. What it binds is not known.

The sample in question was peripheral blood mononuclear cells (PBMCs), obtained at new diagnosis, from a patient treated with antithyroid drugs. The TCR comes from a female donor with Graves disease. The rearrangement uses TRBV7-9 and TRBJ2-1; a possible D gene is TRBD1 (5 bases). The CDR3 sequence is CASMVPGHYNEQFF. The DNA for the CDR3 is TGTGCCAGCATGGTCCCTGGACATTACAATGAGCAGTTCTTC.